These 17 T cell receptor beta chains originate from one sample sequenced in a study of post-analysis software for immune sequencing data. Study observations and caveats: In patients, about five TRBV segments were more frequent than in controls, with TRBV5-6, TRBV5-1 and TRBV20-1 among them.

Researchers reported that TCR beta cDNA libraries carried unique molecular identifiers. TCRdb re-called the PCR reads with MiXCR, one entry per CDR3 protein. The table records approximately 440,000 distinct CDR3 sequences, around 40% of them present only once. Their antigens remain unidentified. The sample comprised blood. The source is a girl between 5 and 17 years old with multiple sclerosis.

The rearrangement joins TRBV15 to TRBJ2-5; D not resolved. With the DNA end fitting TRBJ2-7 better, the J assignment may be wrong. Per germline, CDR1 LNHNV and CDR2 YYDKDF (reference sequence). The CDR3 is 13 residues long. The CDR3 reads CATSRGESDEQYF. The CDR3 DNA sequence: TGTGCCACCAGCAGAGGGGAATCTGACGAGCAGTACTTC.

This clonotype was seen a few times. This chain connects TRBV12-3 or TRBV12-4 to TRBJ2-7; 7 nucleotides agree with TRBD2. V dropped 2 bases and J dropped 5; count of bases not matched to a gene: 3. CDR3 length equals 13 residues. CDR3 DNA: TGTGCCAGCAGTTTATCCGGGGGGAACGAGCAGTACTTC. This gives the protein CASSLSGGNEQYF.

The V and J genes are TRBV25-1 and TRBJ2-3; unclear D gene. CDR1 and CDR2 from the germline V gene are MGHDK and SYGVNS. This CDR3 contains 14 residues. V was trimmed by 3 bases and J by 2 bases, leaving 9 bases between them. The CDR3 coding sequence is TGTGCCAGCAGTGACATAGTCTTCACAGATACGCAGTATTTT. Translated, it gives CASSDIVFTDTQYF. Using reference TRBV25-1 and TRBJ2-3 for the parts outside the CDR3, the full variable domain is EADIYQTPRYLVIGTGKKITLECSQTMGHDKMYWYQQDPGMELHLIHYSYGVNSTEKGDLSSESTVSRIRTEHFPLTLESARPSHTSQYLCASSDIVFTDTQYFGPGTRLTVL.

This sequence joins TRBV11-2 and TRBJ2-5, with 9 bases matching TRBD1. The DNA end favors TRBJ2-4, so the J call may be wrong. The CDR3 length is 14 residues. The germline V gene has CDR1 SGHAT and CDR2 FQNNGV. CDR3 residues: CASSSTGGADIQYF. The CDR3 DNA sequence: TGTGCCAGCAGCTCCACAGGGGGCGCGGACATTCAGTACTTC.

In DNA form, the CDR3 reads TGCAGTGCTAGACAAACCGGGACAGGAAGGGGCTACACCTTC. It specifies CSARQTGTGRGYTF. V and J are TRBV20-1 and TRBJ1-2; 8 bases match TRBD1. Germline loops: CDR1 DFQATT, CDR2 SNEGSKA (reference sequence). CDR3 length: 14 amino acids. The V gene end was trimmed by 2 bases and the J gene end by 8 bases; junction bases not matched to a gene: 10.

There are a few counts of this clonotype. The chain couples TRBV6-5 to TRBJ2-5; 7 nucleotides align to TRBD1. Germline V lookup: CDR1 MNHEY, CDR2 SVGAGI. This CDR3 is 16 amino acids long. J was trimmed by 2 bases and V by 2 bases; bases with no gene match: 8. CDR3 bases: TGTGCCAGCAGTTACCAGGGACAGCCTTCTCAAGAGACCCAGTACTTC. As protein: CASSYQGQPSQETQYF.

The chain joins TRBV4-1 to TRBJ2-1, with TRBD2 matching over 8 bases. Germline V gives CDR1 MGHRA, CDR2 YSYEKL. After removal of 2 bases from V and 2 bases from J, the junction contained 5 bases not matched to a gene. This CDR3 has 16 amino acids. The CDR3 region is CASSQPTGLAYNEQFF. Written as DNA, the CDR3 is TGCGCCAGCAGCCAACCAACGGGACTAGCCTACAATGAGCAGTTCTTC.

V usage is TRBV5-1 and J usage is TRBJ1-6; a weak D match, TRBD1 (5 bases). There are 14 residues in the CDR3. Germline-derived CDR1 and CDR2 are SGHRS and YFSETQ. Trimming shortened V by 3 bases and J by 10 bases, and 14 bases separated the two germline ends. CDR3 loop: CASSSGPLASPLHF. The CDR3 DNA sequence: TGCGCCAGCAGCTCAGGGCCCCTGGCCTCACCCCTCCACTTT. Together with reference TRBV5-1 and TRBJ1-6, the CDR3 gives the full variable domain: KAGVTQTPRYLIKTRGQQVTLSCSPISGHRSVSWYQQTPGQGLQFLFEYFSETQRNKGNFPGRFSGRQFSNSRSEMNVSTLELGDSALYLCASSSGPLASPLHFGNGTRLTVT.

The genes are TRBV18 and TRBJ2-5, with D perhaps matching TRBD2 (5 bases). Trimming removed 1 base from V and 4 bases from J, with 7 bases in between. Germline-derived CDR1 and CDR2 are KGHSH and LQKENI. The CDR3 loop spans 13 amino acids. The CDR3 reads CASSPLEGETQYF. As DNA, the CDR3 is TGTGCCAGCTCACCACTTGAGGGAGAGACCCAGTACTTC. The full variable domain, its missing parts supplied by reference TRBV18 and TRBJ2-5, is NAGVMQNPRHLVRRRGQEARLRCSPMKGHSHVYWYRQLPEEGLKFMVYLQKENIIDESGMPKERFSAEFPKEGPSILRIQQVVRGDSAAYFCASSPLEGETQYFGPGTRLLVL.

The V call is TRBV6-1, the J call TRBJ1-6, with TRBD1 as a possible D gene (6 bases). Trimming pared 2 bases from V and 16 bases from J, leaving 18 bases between. This CDR3 comprises 14 residues. The germline V gene encodes CDR1 MNHNS and CDR2 SASEGT. The CDR3 DNA is TGTGCCAGCAGTGAAAAAGGCAGGGGATCGGCACTCCACTTT. Protein: CASSEKGRGSALHF.

Many counts were recorded for this clonotype. This sequence joins TRBV12-3 or TRBV12-4 and TRBJ2-5, with D possibly matching TRBD2 (6 bases). The ends were cut back, 0 bases at V and 5 bases at J, with 10 bases in the middle. CDR3 size: 14 residues. CDR3 region: CASSLAGRGETQYF. CDR3 nucleotide sequence: TGTGCCAGCAGTTTAGCGGGACGGGGGGAGACCCAGTACTTC.

The chain links TRBV3-1 to TRBJ1-1; D remains unclear. CDR3 size: 16 residues. Trimming shortened V by 1 base and J by 0 bases, and 12 bases separated the two germline ends. Germline V gives CDR1 LGHDT, CDR2 YNNKEL (reference sequence). CDR3 region: CASSQGPATLNTEAFF. The CDR3 DNA follows: TGTGCCAGCAGCCAAGGCCCCGCTACATTGAACACTGAAGCTTTCTTT.

V usage is TRBV13 and J usage is TRBJ2-3; D unclear. The CDR3 length is 16 residues. Trimming left V 5 bases short and J 6 bases short, with 21 bases between. Germline V gives CDR1 PRHDT, CDR2 FYEKMQ (reference sequence). For the CDR3, the DNA is TGTGCCAGCAGCGCCCGACGGCGTACCCCTGGGGATACGCAGTATTTT. As protein: CASSARRRTPGDTQYF. The full variable domain, completed using reference TRBV13 and TRBJ2-3, is AAGVIQSPRHLIKEKRETATLKCYPIPRHDTVYWYQQGPGQDPQFLISFYEKMQSDKGSIPDRFSAQQFSDYHSELNMSSLELGDSALYFCASSARRRTPGDTQYFGPGTRLTVL.

In the case of this clonotype: At one boundary the junction diverges from the germline segment, which might be a read error. V and J are TRBV29-1 and TRBJ2-5, with D possibly being TRBD2 (6 bases). This CDR3 has 13 residues. Germline V gene sequence: CDR1 SQVTM, CDR2 ANQGSEA. The chain's CDR3 is CSVVRGSQETLYF. CDR3 bases: TGCAGCGTTGTTCGGGGGAGTCAAGAGACCCTGTACTTC. Using reference TRBV29-1 and TRBJ2-5 for the parts outside the CDR3, the full variable domain is SAVISQKPSRDICQRGTSLTIQCQVDSQVTMMFWYRQQPGQSLTLIATANQGSEATYESGFVIDKFPISRPNLTFSTLTVSNMSPEDSSIYLCSVVRGSQETLYFGPGTRLLVL.

The V gene is TRBV6-5, the J gene TRBJ2-7, with D perhaps TRBD2 (5 bases). Per germline, CDR1 MNHEY and CDR2 SVGAGI. The CDR3 contains 15 residues. V was shortened by 6 bases and J by 0 bases, with 15 bases between the two germline ends. The CDR3 here is CASSPGVATSYEQYF. The DNA of the CDR3 is TGTGCCAGCAGCCCTGGGGTAGCGACCTCCTACGAGCAGTACTTC.

The V and J genes are TRBV7-2 and TRBJ2-1, with D maybe TRBD2 (5 bases). This CDR3 region has 14 residues. The V gene's germline CDR1 is SGHTA and CDR2 FQGNSA. V shed 5 bases and J shed 4 bases, with 12 bases lying between them. The CDR3 spells CASSAGGPYNEQFF. CDR3 sequence (DNA): TGTGCCAGCAGCGCAGGCGGGCCATACAATGAGCAGTTCTTC.

This sequence joins TRBV6-1 and TRBJ2-1, with D unresolved. The germline CDR1 and CDR2 sequences are MNHNS and SASEGT. The germline V and J ends were trimmed by 3 bases and 0 bases, with 12 bases remaining between them. This CDR3 comprises 16 residues. The CDR3 region is CASSDDPPSSYNEQFF. The DNA for the CDR3 is TGTGCCAGCAGTGATGACCCTCCCAGCTCCTACAATGAGCAGTTCTTC.